This T cell receptor (beta chain) was recovered during a study of blood T cell repertoires in COVID-19. Study-level background: The cDNA or gDNA used as material had been derived from T cells, B-cell-depleted T cells, or PBMCs.

The data were produced by immunoSEQ multiplex PCR, yet TCRdb's version contains in-frame clones alone and is incomplete. This table holds roughly 250,000 clones, roughly 93% found once. Germline V gene lookup returns CDR1 SGHNT and CDR2 YYREEE (reference sequence). The CDR3 is made up of 15 amino acids. Trimming stripped 4 bases from V and 1 base from J, with 14 bases between. This clonotype was obtained from a middle-aged woman with acute COVID-19. The V and J genes are TRBV5-4 and TRBJ1-1; D ambiguous. Sequences were obtained from PBMCs or T cells enriched from blood (not recorded which). The CDR3 coding sequence is TGTGCCAGCAGCCCGCGGCGGGCCGCGAACACTGAAGCTTTCTTT. It translates to CASSPRRAANTEAFF.